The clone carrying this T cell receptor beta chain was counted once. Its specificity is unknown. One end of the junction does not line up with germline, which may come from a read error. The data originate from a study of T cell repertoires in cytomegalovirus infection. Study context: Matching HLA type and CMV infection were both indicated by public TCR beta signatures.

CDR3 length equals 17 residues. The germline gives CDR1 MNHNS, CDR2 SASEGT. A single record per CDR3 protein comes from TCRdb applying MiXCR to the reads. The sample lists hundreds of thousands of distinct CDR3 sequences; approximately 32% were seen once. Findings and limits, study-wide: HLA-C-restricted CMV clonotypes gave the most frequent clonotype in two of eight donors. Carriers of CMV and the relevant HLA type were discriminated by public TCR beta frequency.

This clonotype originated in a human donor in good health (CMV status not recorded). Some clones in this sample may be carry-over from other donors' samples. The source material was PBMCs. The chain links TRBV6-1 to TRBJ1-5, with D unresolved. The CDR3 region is CTSSETPRTGLISPQHF. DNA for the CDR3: TGTACCAGCAGTGAAACCCCCCGGACGGGGTTAATCTCGCCCCAGCATTTT.